A single TCR beta chain is shown here with its context. This CDR3 is also generated by other DNA sequences in the sample. Trimming at V came to 5 bases and at J to 6 bases, leaving 7 bases not matched to a gene. This CDR3 contains 15 residues. Germline V gives CDR1 MDHEN, CDR2 SYDVKM. The record originates from a study of blood T cell repertoires in COVID-19. Study summary: From the United States, Italy and Spain came samples of acute and convalescent COVID-19. T cells, B-cell-depleted T cells, or PBMCs provided the cDNA or gDNA that served as material.

In the authors' methods: Reference gene primers were amplified, and this amplification served to estimate nucleated cell counts. This table comes from immunoSEQ multiplex PCR, and its TCRdb copy is limited to in-frame clones, with some not included. V, J and clone size are taken as reported in that table, and D and trimming were inferred from the DNA itself. This table has approximately 300,000 clones, around 88% appearing once. The sequencing sample was made of peripheral blood. The TCR originated in a woman aged 45-65 years with acute or convalescent COVID-19. The chain employs TRBV28 and TRBJ2-1; 10 bases line up with TRBD2. The CDR3 sequence: CASSTLAGGRNEQFF. The CDR3 DNA follows: TGTGCCAGCAGTACTTTAGCGGGAGGTCGCAATGAGCAGTTCTTC.